This T cell receptor beta chain was recorded in a study of T cell clonotyping in hematopoietic cell transplantation. Study information: Recipients' pretransplant samples followed cytoreduction.

As regards this clone: Its cognate antigen is unknown.

The repertoire was sequenced with immunoSEQ multiplex PCR; TCRdb's copy has only in-frame clones and lacks some. The table records roughly 28,000 clones, approximately 94% of them present only once. V shed 0 bases and J shed 9 bases, with 12 bases lying between them. The CDR3 consists of 14 residues. From germline, CDR1 is SGHRS and CDR2 YFSETQ. Study-level points and caveats: After transplant, recipient diversity fell while pathologically expanded clonotypes grew through day 180.

Time point here: recipient sample about 28 days before transplant, after cytoreduction. Recipient blood drawn about 28 days pretransplant and days 30, 100, 180 after. The receptor was isolated from a man aged 50-59 years with acute myeloid leukemia. Some clones in this sample may be carry-over from other donors' samples. The V gene is TRBV5-1, the J gene TRBJ1-4; unclear D gene. This specimen consisted of peripheral blood mononuclear cells, obtained before stem cell transplant. CDR3 DNA sequence: TGCGCCAGCAGCTTGGAGGGCCTTCCTAAAAAACTGTTTTTT. Translation gives CASSLEGLPKKLFF.